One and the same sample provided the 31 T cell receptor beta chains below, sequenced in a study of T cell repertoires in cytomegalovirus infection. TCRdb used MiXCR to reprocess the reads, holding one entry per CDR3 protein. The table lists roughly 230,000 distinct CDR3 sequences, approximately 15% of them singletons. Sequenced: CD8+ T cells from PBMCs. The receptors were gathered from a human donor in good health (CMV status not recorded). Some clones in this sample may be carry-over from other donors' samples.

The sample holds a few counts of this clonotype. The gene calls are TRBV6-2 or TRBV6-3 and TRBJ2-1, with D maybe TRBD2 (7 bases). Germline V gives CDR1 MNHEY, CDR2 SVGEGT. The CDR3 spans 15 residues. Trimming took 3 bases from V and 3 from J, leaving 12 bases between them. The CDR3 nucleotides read TGTGCCAGCAGTTATCGGGGGGCTGTCTACAATGAGCAGTTCTTC. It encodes CASSYRGAVYNEQFF.

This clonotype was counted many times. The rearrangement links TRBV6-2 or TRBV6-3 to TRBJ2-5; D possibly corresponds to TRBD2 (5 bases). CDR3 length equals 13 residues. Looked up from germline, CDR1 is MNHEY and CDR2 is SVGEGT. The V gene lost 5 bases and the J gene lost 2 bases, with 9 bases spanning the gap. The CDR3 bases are TGTGCCAGCAGTCACGGGGTTCAAGAGACCCAGTACTTC. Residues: CASSHGVQETQYF.

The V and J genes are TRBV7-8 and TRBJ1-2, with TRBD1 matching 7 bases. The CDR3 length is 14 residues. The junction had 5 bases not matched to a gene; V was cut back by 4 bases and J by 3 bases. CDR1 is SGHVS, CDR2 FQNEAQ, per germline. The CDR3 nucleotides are TGTGCCAGCAGCTCCATTGACAGGGACTATGGCTACACCTTC. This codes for CASSSIDRDYGYTF.

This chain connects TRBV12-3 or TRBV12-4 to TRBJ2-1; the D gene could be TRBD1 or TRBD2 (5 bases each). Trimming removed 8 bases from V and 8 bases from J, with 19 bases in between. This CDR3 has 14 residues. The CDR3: CASHRGPGVHEQFF. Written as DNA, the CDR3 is TGTGCCAGCCACCGGGGCCCCGGTGTCCATGAGCAGTTCTTC.

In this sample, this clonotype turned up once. CDR3 nucleotides: TGTGCCAGCAGTTACGAGAGTCAGCCCCAGCATTTT. As protein: CASSYESQPQHF. The chain recombines TRBV6-2 or TRBV6-3 with TRBJ1-5; D not resolved. The CDR3 totals 12 residues. CDR1 and CDR2 (germline): MNHEY, SVGEGT. The V end lost 2 bases, the J end lost 6 bases, and 5 bases lay between the germline ends.

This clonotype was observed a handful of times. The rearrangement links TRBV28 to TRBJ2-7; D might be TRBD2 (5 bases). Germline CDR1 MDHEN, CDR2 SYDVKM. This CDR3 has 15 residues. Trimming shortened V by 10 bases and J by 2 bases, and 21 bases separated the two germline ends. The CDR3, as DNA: TGTGCCACTTCACCCGTTGGGGAGTACCCCTACGAGCAGTACTTC. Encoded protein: CATSPVGEYPYEQYF.

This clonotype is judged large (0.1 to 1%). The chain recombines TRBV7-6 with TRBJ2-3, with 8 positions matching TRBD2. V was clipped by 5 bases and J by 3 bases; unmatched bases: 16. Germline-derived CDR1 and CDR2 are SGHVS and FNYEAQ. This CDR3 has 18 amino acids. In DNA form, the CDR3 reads TGTGCCAGCAGCCGCTTAGCCTCCTCAAGCGGGGGAACAGATACGCAGTATTTT. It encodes CASSRLASSSGGTDTQYF.

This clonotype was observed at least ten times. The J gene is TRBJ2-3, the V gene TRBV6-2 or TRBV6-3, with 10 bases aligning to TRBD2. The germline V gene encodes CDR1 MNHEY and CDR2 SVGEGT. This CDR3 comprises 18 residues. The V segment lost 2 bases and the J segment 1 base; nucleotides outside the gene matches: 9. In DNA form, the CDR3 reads TGTGCCAGCAGTTACCCGGCGCTAGCGGGGGCTGGCACAGATACGCAGTATTTT. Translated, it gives CASSYPALAGAGTDTQYF.

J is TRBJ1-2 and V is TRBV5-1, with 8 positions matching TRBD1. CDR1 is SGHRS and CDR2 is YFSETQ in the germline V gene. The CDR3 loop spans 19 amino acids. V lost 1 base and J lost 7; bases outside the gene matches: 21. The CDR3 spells CASSLPRIESPGQVPGYTF. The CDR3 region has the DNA TGCGCCAGCAGCTTGCCCCGGATCGAGTCGCCGGGACAGGTTCCTGGCTACACCTTC.

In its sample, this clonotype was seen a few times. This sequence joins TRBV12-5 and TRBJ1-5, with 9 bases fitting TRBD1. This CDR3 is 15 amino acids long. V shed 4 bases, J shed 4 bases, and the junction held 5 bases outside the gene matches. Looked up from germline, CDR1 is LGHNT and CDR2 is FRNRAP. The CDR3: CASGSGQGLNQPQHF. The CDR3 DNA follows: TGTGCTAGTGGTTCCGGACAGGGGCTTAATCAGCCCCAGCATTTT.

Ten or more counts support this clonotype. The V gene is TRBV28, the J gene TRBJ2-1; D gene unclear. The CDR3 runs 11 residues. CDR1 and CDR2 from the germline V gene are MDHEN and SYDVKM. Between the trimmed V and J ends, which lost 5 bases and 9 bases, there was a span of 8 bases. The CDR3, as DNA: TGTGCCAGCAGTAGCCTAATTGAGCAGTTCTTC. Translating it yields CASSSLIEQFF.

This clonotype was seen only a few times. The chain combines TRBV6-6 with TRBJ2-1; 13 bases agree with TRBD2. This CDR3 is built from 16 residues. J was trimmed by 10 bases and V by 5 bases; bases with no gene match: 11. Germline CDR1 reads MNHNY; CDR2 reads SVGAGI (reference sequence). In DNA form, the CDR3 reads TGTGCCAGCAGTGCCCTACTAGCGGGGGGGCGTAAAGAGCAGTTCTTC. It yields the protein CASSALLAGGRKEQFF.

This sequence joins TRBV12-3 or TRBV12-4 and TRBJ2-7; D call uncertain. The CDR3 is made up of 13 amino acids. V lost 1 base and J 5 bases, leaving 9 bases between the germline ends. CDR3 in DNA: TGTGCCAGCAGTTTAGAGGTGCAGGACGAGCAGTACTTC. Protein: CASSLEVQDEQYF.

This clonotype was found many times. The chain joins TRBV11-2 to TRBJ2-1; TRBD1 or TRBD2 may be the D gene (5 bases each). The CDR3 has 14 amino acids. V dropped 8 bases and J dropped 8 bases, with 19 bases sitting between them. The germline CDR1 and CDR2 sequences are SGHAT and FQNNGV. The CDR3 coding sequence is TGTGCCAGCGGTCCGGGGCCGCTCGTCTATGAGCAGTTCTTC. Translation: CASGPGPLVYEQFF.

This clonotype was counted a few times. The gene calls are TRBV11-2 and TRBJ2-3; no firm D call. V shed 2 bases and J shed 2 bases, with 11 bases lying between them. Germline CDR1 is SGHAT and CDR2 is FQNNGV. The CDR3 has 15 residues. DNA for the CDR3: TGTGCCAGCAGCTTACTTCGGAGAACCACAGATACGCAGTATTTT. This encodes CASSLLRRTTDTQYF.

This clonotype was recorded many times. The CDR3 region is CASSQQGTVKTEAFF. For the CDR3, the DNA is TGCGCCAGCAGCCAACAGGGAACGGTAAAAACTGAAGCTTTCTTT. The chain joins TRBV4-1 to TRBJ1-1; perhaps TRBD1 as D (5 bases). The V and J ends lost 2 bases and 5 bases respectively, with 15 bases between them. The CDR3 contains 15 residues. CDR1 and CDR2 (germline): MGHRA, YSYEKL.

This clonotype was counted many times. CDR3 DNA: TGTGCCAGCAGCTCTACAGTCTCCCCCTACAATGAGCAGTTCTTC. Amino acids: CASSSTVSPYNEQFF. The chain carries TRBV7-6 and TRBJ2-1; D call uncertain. Germline lookup yields CDR1 SGHVS and CDR2 FNYEAQ. Trimming shortened V by 4 bases and J by 2 bases, and 12 bases separated the two germline ends. This CDR3 comprises 15 residues. Supplemented by reference TRBV7-6 and TRBJ2-1, the full variable domain reads GAGVSQSPRYKVTKRGQDVALRCDPISGHVSLYWYRQALGQGPEFLTYFNYEAQQDKSGLPNDRFSAERPEGSISTLTIQRTEQRDSAMYRCASSSTVSPYNEQFFGPGTRLTVL.

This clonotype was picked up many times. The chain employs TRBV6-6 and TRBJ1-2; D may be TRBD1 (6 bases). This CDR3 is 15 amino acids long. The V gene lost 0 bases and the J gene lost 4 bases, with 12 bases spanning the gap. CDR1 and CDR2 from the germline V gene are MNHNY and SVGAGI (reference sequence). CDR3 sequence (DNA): TGTGCCAGCAGTTACTCTGCCGGGGGCGGCTATGGCTACACCTTC. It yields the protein CASSYSAGGGYGYTF.

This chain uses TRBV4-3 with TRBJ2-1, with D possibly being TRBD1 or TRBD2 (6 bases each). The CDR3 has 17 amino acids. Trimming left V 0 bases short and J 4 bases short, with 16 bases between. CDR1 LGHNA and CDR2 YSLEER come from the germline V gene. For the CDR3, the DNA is TGCGCCAGCAGCCAAGAACCTCCCAGGGGACTTTACAATGAGCAGTTCTTC. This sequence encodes CASSQEPPRGLYNEQFF.

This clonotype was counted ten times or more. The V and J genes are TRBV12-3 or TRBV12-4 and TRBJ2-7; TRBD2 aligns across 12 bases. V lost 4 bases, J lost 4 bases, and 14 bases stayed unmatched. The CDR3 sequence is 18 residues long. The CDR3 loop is CASSSRTSGAGLLYEQYF. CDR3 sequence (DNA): TGTGCCAGCAGTTCGCGGACTAGCGGGGCGGGACTCCTTTACGAGCAGTACTTC.

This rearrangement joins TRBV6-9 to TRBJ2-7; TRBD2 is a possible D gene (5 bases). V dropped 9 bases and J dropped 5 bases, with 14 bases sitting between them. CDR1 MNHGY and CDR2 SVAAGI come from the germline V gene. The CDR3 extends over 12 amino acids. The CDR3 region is CASLLRAHEQYF. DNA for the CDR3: TGTGCCAGTCTTCTGCGGGCGCACGAGCAGTACTTC.

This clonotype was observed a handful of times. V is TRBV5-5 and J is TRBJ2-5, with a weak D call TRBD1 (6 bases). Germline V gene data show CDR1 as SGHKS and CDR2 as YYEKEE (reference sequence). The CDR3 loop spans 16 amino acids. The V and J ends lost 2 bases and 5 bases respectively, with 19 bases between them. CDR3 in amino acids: CASSLVGSAQGETQYF. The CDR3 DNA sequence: TGTGCCAGCAGCTTAGTGGGAAGCGCCCAGGGGGAGACCCAGTACTTC.

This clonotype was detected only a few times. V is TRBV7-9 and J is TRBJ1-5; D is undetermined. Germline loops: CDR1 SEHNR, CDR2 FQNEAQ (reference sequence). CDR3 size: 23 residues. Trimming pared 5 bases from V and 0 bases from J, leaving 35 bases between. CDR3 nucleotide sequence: TGTGCCAGCAGCCCAAAGCCGATAGGACCCCGGCCGCCGGTTTCCTATAGCAATCAGCCCCAGCATTTT. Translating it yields CASSPKPIGPRPPVSYSNQPQHF.

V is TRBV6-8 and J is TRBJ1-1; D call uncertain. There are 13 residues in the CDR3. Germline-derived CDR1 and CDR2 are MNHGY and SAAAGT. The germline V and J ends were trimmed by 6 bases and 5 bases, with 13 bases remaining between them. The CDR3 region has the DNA TGTGCCAGCAGCCCGCCGGGCCGTACTGAAGCTTTCTTT. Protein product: CASSPPGRTEAFF.

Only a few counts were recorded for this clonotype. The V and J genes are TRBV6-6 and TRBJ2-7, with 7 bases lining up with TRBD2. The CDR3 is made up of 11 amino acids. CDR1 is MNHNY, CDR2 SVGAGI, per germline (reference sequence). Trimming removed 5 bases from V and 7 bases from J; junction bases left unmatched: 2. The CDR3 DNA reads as TGTGCCAGCAGTAGCGGGGTAGAGCAGTACTTC. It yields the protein CASSSGVEQYF.

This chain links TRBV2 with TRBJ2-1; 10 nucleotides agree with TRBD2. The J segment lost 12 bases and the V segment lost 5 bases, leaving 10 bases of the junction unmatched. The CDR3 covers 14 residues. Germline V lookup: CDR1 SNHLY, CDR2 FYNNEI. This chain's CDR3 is CASSSGGAATVQFF. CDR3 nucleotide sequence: TGTGCCAGCAGTAGCGGGGGGGCTGCAACCGTGCAGTTCTTC.

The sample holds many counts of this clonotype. CDR3 DNA sequence: TGTGCCAGCAGCCACGAGGGGCACAGGGATGGGAACACTGAAGCTTTCTTT. It yields the protein CASSHEGHRDGNTEAFF. This chain uses TRBV7-3 with TRBJ1-1; weak D call: TRBD1 (6 bases). The CDR3 has 17 amino acids. V lost 5 bases, J lost 1 base, and 20 bases lay in between. CDR1 SGHTA and CDR2 FQGTGA come from the germline V gene.

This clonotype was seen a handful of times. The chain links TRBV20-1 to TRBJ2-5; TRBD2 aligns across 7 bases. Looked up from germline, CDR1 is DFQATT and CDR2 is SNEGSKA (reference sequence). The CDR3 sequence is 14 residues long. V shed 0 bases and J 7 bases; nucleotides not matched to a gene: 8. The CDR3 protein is CSARDLEGGGTQYF. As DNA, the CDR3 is TGCAGTGCTAGAGATTTGGAGGGCGGGGGGACCCAGTACTTC.

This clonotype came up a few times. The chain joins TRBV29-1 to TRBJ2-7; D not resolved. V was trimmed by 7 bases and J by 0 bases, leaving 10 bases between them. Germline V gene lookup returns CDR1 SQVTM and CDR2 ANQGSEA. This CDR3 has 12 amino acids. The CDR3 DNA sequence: TGCAGCGCCCAGAAGGACTCCTACGAGCAGTACTTC. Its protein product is CSAQKDSYEQYF.

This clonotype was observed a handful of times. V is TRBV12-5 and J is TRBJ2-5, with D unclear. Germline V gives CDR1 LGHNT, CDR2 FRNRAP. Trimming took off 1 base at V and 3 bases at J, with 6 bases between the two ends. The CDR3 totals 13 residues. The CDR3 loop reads CASGLGLEETQYF. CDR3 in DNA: TGTGCTAGTGGTTTGGGATTAGAAGAGACCCAGTACTTC.

This CDR3 reads CASSLTSGGASGANVLTF. The CDR3 region has the DNA TGTGCCAGCAGCTTAACTAGCGGGGGGGCTTCTGGGGCCAACGTCCTGACTTTC. This chain links TRBV7-6 with TRBJ2-6; 13 nucleotides line up with TRBD2. This CDR3 is built from 18 residues. V shed 2 bases, J shed 1 base, and the junction held 2 bases outside the gene matches. The germline V gene has CDR1 SGHVS and CDR2 FNYEAQ. Variable domain in full (rest from reference TRBV7-6 and TRBJ2-6): GAGVSQSPRYKVTKRGQDVALRCDPISGHVSLYWYRQALGQGPEFLTYFNYEAQQDKSGLPNDRFSAERPEGSISTLTIQRTEQRDSAMYRCASSLTSGGASGANVLTFGAGSRLTVL.